What follows describes a single TCR beta chain. The specificity of this receptor is unknown. No per-base quality is available; no much larger clone lies one base away. The cohort comprised hundreds of healthy bone marrow donors. At the time of sampling, all cohort members were nominally healthy, though unrecorded immune exposures were likely present. The donor tested CMV seronegative and was one of the 352 seronegative cohort members. Each donor provided a peripheral blood sample, and peripheral blood mononuclear cells were used for TCR beta sequencing. Genomic DNA was extracted from the blood cell samples with the Qiagen DNeasy Blood Extraction Kit. Trimming takes 0 bases off V and 2 bases off J; junction bases not matched to a gene: 1. Per the germline V gene, MNHEY is the CDR1 and SVGAGI is the CDR2. The CDR3 runs 15 residues from the cysteine to the phenylalanine. The read is trimmed to its CDR3 DNA, 45 bases read in frame from base 1.

This record comes from a study of cytomegalovirus exposure and HLA in healthy donors (dated by TCRdb to about 2017). At the level of the whole study: An earlier analysis of roughly 630 of the donors reported 250 to 300 Gb of sequence data and 117 million unique TCR beta sequences from approximately 180 million T cells. A later analysis re-examined previously published TCR beta repertoires from 500 to 700 donors and added high-resolution HLA genotyping to investigate patterns of TCR occurrence. Rather than drawing on any new phenotypic data, the later analysis identified candidate immune exposures from TCR beta sequences and the way those sequences occurred across donors. The number of typed donors differed by locus: about 620-640 for A, B, C, DRB1 and DQB1; approximately 540 for DQA1; 606 for DPA1; and 400 to 480 for DPB1. Using immunosequencing, the study profiled T cell repertoires from fewer than 850 subjects and related those repertoires to cytomegalovirus serostatus. Several DR-DQ haplotypes were treated as single units for association and clustering because of strong linkage in the cohort. A separate validation cohort of about 110 different subjects was used in addition to the roughly 700-subject first cohort. On average, around 240,000 unique TCR beta nucleotide sequences were sequenced per donor among roughly 430 genotyped donors of the cohort, with approximately 18% of those sequences being non-productive. In a later genetic analysis, genome-wide SNP genotypes for 398 of the 666 donors were used, and that subset was treated as a discovery cohort. Around 330 gigabases of sequencing data and around 80 million unique TCR sequences made up an early release that covered under 750 HLA-typed donors. To predict cytomegalovirus infection status, the study combined high-throughput TCR immunosequencing, statistical association of individual TCRs with disease status, and machine learning. Donor age, sex, ethnicity and CMV serostatus were compiled together with the repertoire data. The study aimed to test whether cataloging public T cell receptors could reveal signatures of past pathogen exposure. An earlier analysis of roughly 600 of the donors used high-throughput TCR beta sequencing to judge whether each TCR beta V gene segment behaved as functional or pseudogenic. Every repertoire in the discovery cohort had been generated on one and the same sequencing platform. Class I and class II HLA loci were covered by the typing at four-digit resolution. The genetic ancestry cluster associated with self-reported Caucasian donors included over 65% of the 300 to 400 genotyped donors.

What the work shows at the level of the full study, not this receptor alone: A later analysis found that most CMV-associated TCR beta chains appeared HLA-restricted, with HLA associations seemingly driven largely by CMV exposure. V-gene and J-gene trimming of TCR beta chains was associated with a missense DCLRE1C variant in a later genetic analysis, and the association was replicated in an independent cohort. Because counts were too low, approximately 15 rarely observed V segments, including chromosome 9 orphons, were excluded from the earlier analysis of 500 to 700 of the donors. The 87-base-pair reads could not distinguish some IMGT-functional V segments, including TRBV6-2 and TRBV6-3, so those segments were excluded. A later analysis associated roughly 17,000 TCR beta sequences with specific HLA alleles at a false discovery rate of 0.05. Correlated functional status among segregating V segments might reflect linkage disequilibrium, but an unknown experimental factor could not be ruled out. This cohort had only TCR beta chains sequenced, and the lack of alpha or paired-chain data limited which features could be detected. A later analysis found that HLA-associated TCR beta chains were more clonally expanded and had lower generation probabilities than equally common non-associated chains. The sequencing pipeline was judged likely to have produced a cluster of highly shared sequence variants as a technical artifact. Several of the top co-occurrence clusters appeared to be linked to parvovirus B19, influenza, CMV and Epstein-Barr virus, according to a later analysis. It was suggested by the authors that the approach could potentially be generalized to other disease states and immunological phenotypes. HLA typing was unavailable for some donors at each locus, so association tests used only the typed subset. Broadly in line with IMGT annotations, most TCR beta V segments showed up in productive rearrangements about 87% or about 30% of the time in an earlier analysis of 450 to 750 of the donors. Roughly uniform sequencing depth across donors was assumed in presence/absence analyses, although this assumption may not hold. While some public TCRs were present in many individuals, most TCR sequences turned up only very rarely across donors. A further reported finding was that TCR beta sequences accurately predicted the HLA-A and HLA-B alleles for most subjects in the first cohort. In vitro tests confirmed that three of the cytomegalovirus-associated TCR beta chains recognize cytomegalovirus antigens. Cytomegalovirus status was reported to be diagnosed by the classifier with high specificity and sensitivity in both the original and validation cohorts. The study gave a list of 150 to 200 TCR beta chains associated with cytomegalovirus. According to a later analysis, TCR association rates differed among HLA loci, with DRB1 alleles showing the most associated TCRs and HLA-C alleles showing the fewest. In a later genetic analysis, fewer N-insertions in productive TCRs were reported among donors in an Asian-associated ancestry cluster than the approximately 670-donor mean. When HLA alleles, especially DR and DQ, strongly co-occurred, attributing TCR associations to individual alleles was difficult. CMV serostatus was the only immune exposure information available for the cohort.

Library creation used the immunoSEQ multiplex PCR assay. A mixture of 60 forward primers for TCR Vbeta segments and 13 reverse primers for TCR Jbeta segments was used in the multiplex PCR. The CDR3 region of rearranged TCR beta genes was amplified from genomic DNA by a multiplex PCR assay. The Illumina HiSeq System was used to sequence the amplified TCR beta libraries as 87-base-pair reads. Regarding the original processing steps: In a later analysis, around 80 million unique TCR beta chains were counted across the 500 to 850 repertoires, and some 10 million of these chains were shared by at least two donors. Raw reads were error-corrected and collapsed into unique sequences with a nearest-neighbor algorithm that merged closely related sequences to remove PCR and sequencing errors. V, D and J gene segments were assigned by aligning CDR3 sequences to IMGT reference sequences. Each retained sequence needed at least a six-nucleotide match to both a V gene segment and a J gene segment. Rearrangements were classified as productive when the CDR3 lacked stop codons and remained in frame with V and J, and all other rearrangements were classified as non-productive. Following IMGT convention, CDR3 was defined as the stretch from the second conserved V-encoded cysteine up to the conserved J-encoded phenylalanine. The earlier analysis of roughly 590 of the donors excluded any sequence lacking an unambiguous match to a single V gene segment. An earlier analysis of 587 of the donors classified V segments as functional when productive rearrangements were above 56.7% and as segregating when the standard deviation between donors was above 5%. A statistical classification framework was built for diagnosing cytomegalovirus status from the catalog of TCR beta chain sequences. In a later analysis, V and J genes were assigned by comparing TCR nucleotide sequences against IMGT/GENE-DB human TR gene sequences. Using the TCRdist pipeline, a later analysis assigned CDR3 sequences along with most-parsimonious VDJ recombination scenarios. In a later analysis, each TCR beta chain was defined by its CDR3 amino acid sequence together with its V-gene family, and reads lacking a unique V-gene family were excluded. As a way to deal with suspected cross-contamination and a sequencing artifact, a later analysis dropped more than 500 nucleotide sequences that were highly shared and had low generation probability. In a later analysis, a clonal expansion index for each public chain was calculated from normalized within-repertoire ranks of inferred template counts. A later analysis computed generation probabilities with a VDJ recombination model fitted to out-of-frame rearrangements, and checked the results against IGoR. In a later analysis, hypergeometric tests were used to score TCR-TCR, TCR-HLA and TCR-CMV co-occurrence, with a repertoire-size bias correction applied to TCR pairs. False discovery rates were estimated in a later analysis by permuting HLA or CMV assignments 20 times. In a later analysis, co-occurring TCRs were grouped using DBSCAN, with TCRdist sequence similarity added in when clustering inside HLA-allele-positive subsets. Repertoires with fewer than 30,000 or more than 120,000 public chains were left out of co-occurrence clustering, as were four to six repertoires with anomalous nucleotide sharing. The source is immuneACCESS, and TCRdb retained only in-frame sequences with V and J called. Part of the clones is not carried over; for the studies checked, unresolved V genes explain less than half of this, and the remainder is unexplained. That table is the source of V, J and clone size, and D and trimming were worked out from the DNA. The sample table records 130,000 to 150,000 clones; about 75% of these occur just once. The leading ten clones occupy around 0.7% of the sample.

The rearrangement joined TRBV6-5 to TRBJ1-3; TRBD1 lines up with 7 middle nucleotides. Sequenced: PBMCs. The clonotype comes from a male donor in good health and CMV-seronegative. The nucleotides read TGTGCCAGCAGTTACTCCGGGACAGCTGGAAACACCATATATTTT. Its protein is CASSYSGTAGNTIYF.